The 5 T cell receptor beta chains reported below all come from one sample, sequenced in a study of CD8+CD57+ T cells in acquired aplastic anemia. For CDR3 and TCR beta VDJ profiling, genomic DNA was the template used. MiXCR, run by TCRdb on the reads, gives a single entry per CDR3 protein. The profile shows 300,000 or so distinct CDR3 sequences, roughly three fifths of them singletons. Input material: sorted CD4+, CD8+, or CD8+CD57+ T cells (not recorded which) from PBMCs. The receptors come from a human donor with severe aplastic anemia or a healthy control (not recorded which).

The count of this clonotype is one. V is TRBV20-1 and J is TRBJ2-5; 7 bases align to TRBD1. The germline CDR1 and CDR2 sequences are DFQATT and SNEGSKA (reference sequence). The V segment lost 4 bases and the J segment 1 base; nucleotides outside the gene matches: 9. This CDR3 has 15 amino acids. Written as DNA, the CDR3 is TGCAGTGCTAATAGACAGGGCCCCTTCCAAGAGACCCAGTACTTC. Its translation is CSANRQGPFQETQYF.

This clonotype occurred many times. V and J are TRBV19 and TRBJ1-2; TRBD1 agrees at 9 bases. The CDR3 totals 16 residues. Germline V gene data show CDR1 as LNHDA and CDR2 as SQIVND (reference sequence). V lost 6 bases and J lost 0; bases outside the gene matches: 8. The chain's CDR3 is CASRRTGVISNYGYTF. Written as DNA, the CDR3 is TGTGCCAGTAGGAGGACAGGGGTGATTTCTAACTATGGCTACACCTTC.

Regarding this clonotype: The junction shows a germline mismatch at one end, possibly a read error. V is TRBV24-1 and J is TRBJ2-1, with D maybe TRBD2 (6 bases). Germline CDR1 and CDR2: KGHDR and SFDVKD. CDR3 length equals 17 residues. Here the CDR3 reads CATSETPSGFRHNGQFF. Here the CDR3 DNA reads TGTGCCACCAGTGAAACCCCGAGCGGGTTTCGCCACAATGGGCAGTTCTTC.

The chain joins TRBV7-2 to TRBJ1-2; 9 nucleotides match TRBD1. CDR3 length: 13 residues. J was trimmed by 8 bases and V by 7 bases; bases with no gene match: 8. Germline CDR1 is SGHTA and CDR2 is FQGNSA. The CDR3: CASTTGQGSGYTF. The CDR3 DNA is TGTGCCAGCACGACGGGACAGGGTTCCGGCTACACCTTC.

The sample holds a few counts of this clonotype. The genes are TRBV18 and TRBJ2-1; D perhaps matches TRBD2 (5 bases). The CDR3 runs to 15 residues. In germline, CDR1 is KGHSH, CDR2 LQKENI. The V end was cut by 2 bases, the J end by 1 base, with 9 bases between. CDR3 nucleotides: TGTGCCAGCTCACCAGGGGAGAGGTCCTACAATGAGCAGTTCTTC. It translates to CASSPGERSYNEQFF.